The rows below give T cell receptor beta chains drawn from one sample of a study of blood T cell repertoires in COVID-19. Assay used: immunoSEQ multiplex PCR; TCRdb lists only in-frame clones, some missing. The sample includes almost 250,000 clones, around 89% of them seen just once. Sequencing used PBMCs or T cells enriched from blood (not recorded which). These TCRs come from a woman aged 25 to 39 who had recovered from COVID-19. The CDR3 runs from the conserved cysteine through the conserved F or W. Fields, in order: J gene, D gene, clone size, V gene, CDR3 protein, CDR3 DNA. A D gene is named only where the DNA matches it firmly. Clone size is stated in some rows and not others, as once, few, many or a class when expanded.

TRBJ2-5 - - TRBV7-6 CASSLRGRGGRETQYF TGTGCCAGCAGCTTAAGGGGAAGGGGTGGTCGAGAGACCCAGTACTTC
TRBJ1-2 - - TRBV28 CASSYRVNYGYTF TGTGCCAGCAGCTACAGGGTCAACTATGGCTACACCTTC
TRBJ1-1 - - TRBV7-3 CASSRVGLGGTEAFF TGTGCCAGCTCTCGTGTAGGGTTAGGGGGCACTGAAGCTTTCTTT
TRBJ2-3 - - TRBV28 CASSLVGGPSLVSVDTQYF TGTGCCAGCAGTTTAGTGGGGGGACCCTCTTTGGTGAGTGTGGATACGCAGTATTTT
TRBJ1-1 TRBD1 once TRBV7-2 CASSLDRGRGFAEAFF TGTGCCAGCAGCTTAGATAGGGGGCGGGGATTTGCTGAAGCTTTCTTT
TRBJ1-2 TRBD1 - TRBV28 CASRGQNADVYGYTF TGTGCCAGCAGGGGACAGAACGCAGACGTTTATGGCTACACCTTC
TRBJ1-1 - - TRBV9 CASSEPGAEAFF TGTGCCAGCAGCGAACCGGGGGCTGAAGCTTTCTTT
TRBJ1-3 TRBD1 - TRBV5-8 CASSGTVSGNTIYF TGTGCCAGCAGCGGGACAGTCTCTGGAAACACCATATATTTT
TRBJ1-3 TRBD1 - TRBV7-2 CASASGTGGNTIYF TGTGCCAGCGCCTCGGGGACAGGGGGAAACACCATATATTTT
TRBJ1-5 - - TRBV7-9 CASSPMLGNQPQHF TGTGCCAGCAGCCCAATGTTAGGCAATCAGCCCCAGCATTTT
TRBJ1-1 TRBD1 - TRBV5-5 CASSLMVSSTGRDAFF TGTGCCAGCAGCTTGATGGTTTCGTCGACAGGGAGAGATGCTTTCTTT
TRBJ2-7 - - TRBV20-1 CSASPGLGLLALPYEQYF TGCAGTGCTAGTCCGGGACTGGGGCTTCTAGCACTGCCCTACGAGCAGTACTTC
TRBJ1-2 - - TRBV5-5 CASSLDIYPNYGYTF TGTGCCAGCAGCTTAGACATATATCCTAACTATGGCTACACCTTC
TRBJ2-7 - - TRBV5-6 CASSRSFYEQYF TGTGCCAGCAGCCGTTCTTTCTACGAGCAGTACTTC
TRBJ2-1 TRBD1 - TRBV16 CASSQSWDRGLNEQFF TGTGCCAGCAGCCAATCTTGGGACAGGGGACTCAATGAGCAGTTCTTC
TRBJ2-3 TRBD2 - TRBV2 CARGVAGARADTQYF TGTGCCAGGGGAGTAGCGGGAGCCCGGGCAGATACGCAGTATTTT
TRBJ2-3 TRBD2 once TRBV7-3 CASSLIGTSGSFTDTQYF TGTGCCAGCAGCTTAATCGGCACTAGCGGGAGCTTCACAGATACGCAGTATTTT
TRBJ1-5 - few TRBV6-2/TRBV6-3 CASSPYGGSNQPQHF TGTGCCAGCAGTCCCTACGGGGGATCCAATCAGCCCCAGCATTTT
TRBJ1-5 TRBD1 - TRBV19 CASVTGGGNQPQHF TGTGCCAGTGTAACAGGGGGAGGCAATCAGCCCCAGCATTTT
TRBJ2-5 - - TRBV7-2 CASSLLLTQETQYF TGTGCCAGCAGCTTACTACTAACCCAAGAGACCCAGTACTTC
TRBJ2-7 TRBD2 - TRBV4-2 CASSQSTSGLYEQYF TGTGCCAGCAGCCAATCTACTAGCGGCCTCTACGAGCAGTACTTC
TRBJ1-5 - - TRBV28 CASKQGFQGPSNQPQHF TGTGCCAGCAAACAAGGGTTTCAGGGGCCGAGCAATCAGCCCCAGCATTTT
TRBJ1-1 - - TRBV11-2 CASSLSQNTEAFF TGTGCCAGCAGCTTATCCCAGAACACTGAAGCTTTCTTT
TRBJ2-1 TRBD2 - TRBV7-3 CASSFSGTSTEQFF TGTGCCAGCAGCTTTTCCGGGACTAGTACCGAGCAGTTCTTC
TRBJ2-2 TRBD1 - TRBV11-2 CASSTTGANTGELFF TGTGCCAGCAGCACGACAGGGGCCAACACCGGGGAGCTGTTTTTT
TRBJ1-1 - - TRBV28 CASRPGWGLGAFF TGTGCCAGCAGGCCCGGTTGGGGGCTCGGAGCTTTCTTT
TRBJ2-1 TRBD2 - TRBV7-9 CASSLDGRYNEQFF TGTGCCAGCAGCTTAGACGGGAGGTACAATGAGCAGTTCTTC
TRBJ2-1 - once TRBV11-2 CASSLALSSYNEQFF TGTGCCAGCAGCTTAGCTCTCAGCTCCTACAATGAGCAGTTCTTC
TRBJ2-7 TRBD1 - TRBV13 CASSLRGQGGYEQYF TGTGCCAGCAGCTTAAGAGGACAGGGTGGGTACGAGCAGTACTTC
TRBJ1-2 TRBD1 - TRBV30 CAWSRTGGGNGYTF TGTGCCTGGAGTAGGACAGGGGGCGGAAATGGCTACACCTTC
TRBJ2-3 TRBD2 few TRBV4-3 CASSQDWGGSGWSTDTQYF TGCGCCAGCAGCCAAGACTGGGGGGGTAGCGGGTGGAGCACAGATACGCAGTATTTT
TRBJ1-6 TRBD1 - TRBV6-5 CASSPGTGDSPLHF TGTGCCAGCAGCCCGGGGACAGGGGATTCACCCCTCCACTTT
TRBJ1-5 TRBD1 - TRBV6-2/TRBV6-3 CASSLGQGRNQPQHF TGTGCCAGCAGTCTAGGACAGGGTAGGAATCAGCCCCAGCATTTT
TRBJ1-6 TRBD1 once TRBV2 CASSDGQGQGSPLHF TGTGCCAGCAGCGACGGACAGGGGCAGGGCTCACCCCTCCACTTT
TRBJ1-3 - - TRBV3-1/TRBV3-2 CASSPPGAGNTIYF TGTGCCAGCAGCCCCCCAGGGGCTGGAAACACCATATATTTT
TRBJ2-2 - - TRBV19 CASSSRGTGELFF TGTGCCAGTAGTAGCCGGGGTACCGGGGAGCTGTTTTTT
TRBJ2-3 - - TRBV27 CASSFYSTDTQYF TGTGCCAGCAGTTTCTACAGCACAGATACGCAGTATTTT
TRBJ2-7 TRBD2 - TRBV11-1 CASSLGLAGTYEQYF TGTGCCAGCAGCCTGGGACTAGCGGGAACCTACGAGCAGTACTTC
TRBJ1-5 - - TRBV6-2/TRBV6-3 CASSYWAGVSNQPQHF TGTGCCAGCAGTTACTGGGCAGGGGTGTCCAATCAGCCCCAGCATTTT
TRBJ1-2 - - TRBV30 CAWSATGDFYGYTF TGTGCCTGGAGTGCAACAGGCGATTTTTATGGCTACACCTTC
TRBJ1-2 - - TRBV7-9 CASSPQAGYNGYTF TGTGCCAGCAGCCCTCAAGCAGGGTATAATGGCTACACCTTC
TRBJ1-2 TRBD1 - TRBV4-1 CASSQAATRGPYGYTF TGCGCCAGCAGCCAAGCCGCTACTAGGGGGCCCTATGGCTACACCTTC
TRBJ2-1 TRBD2 - TRBV24-1 CATSPAGGTYNEQFF TGTGCCACCAGTCCCGCCGGGGGGACCTACAATGAGCAGTTCTTC
TRBJ2-1 TRBD2 - TRBV19 CASSKPRAGGPGDNEQFF TGTGCCAGTAGTAAACCAAGAGCGGGAGGGCCGGGTGACAATGAGCAGTTCTTC
TRBJ2-3 TRBD1 once TRBV7-9 CASSLRTGPSTDTQYF TGTGCCAGCAGCTTAAGGACAGGGCCTAGCACAGATACGCAGTATTTT
TRBJ1-3 TRBD1 once TRBV11-2 CASSLTGDSGNTIYF TGTGCCAGCAGCCTGACAGGGGACTCTGGAAACACCATATATTTT
TRBJ2-2 - - TRBV20-1 CSASYGTNTGELFF TGCAGTGCTAGTTACGGGACGAACACCGGGGAGCTGTTTTTT
TRBJ2-1 TRBD2 - TRBV5-4 CASSSPGLAVPDQFF TGTGCCAGCAGCTCGCCGGGACTAGCGGTCCCGGACCAGTTCTTC
TRBJ2-3 - once TRBV2 CASSEALHREGDTQYF TGTGCCAGCAGTGAAGCGCTTCACAGGGAGGGAGATACGCAGTATTTT
TRBJ1-1 TRBD1 - TRBV7-3 CASSPPGQALTEAFF TGTGCCAGCAGCCCCCCAGGACAGGCCCTGACTGAAGCTTTCTTT
TRBJ2-2 TRBD1 once TRBV7-2 CASSYRGGELFF TGTGCCAGCAGCTACAGGGGCGGGGAGCTGTTTTTT
TRBJ1-2 - - TRBV28 CASSTGRNYGYTF TGTGCCAGCAGTACGGGGAGAAACTATGGCTACACCTTC
TRBJ1-5 - - TRBV7-2 CASSLFTSNQPQHF TGTGCCAGCAGCTTATTTACAAGCAATCAGCCCCAGCATTTT